This T cell receptor (beta chain) was captured in a study of CD8+CD57+ T cells in acquired aplastic anemia. Overall study context: Mean DNA quantity obtained from sorted CD4+ and CD8+ cells was about 3 ug.

The CDR3 runs 12 residues. Germline assignment: CDR1 ENHRY and CDR2 SYGVKD. Note on this clonotype: Its specificity is unknown.

Study-wide results and caveats: Found in both controls and patients were twenty-nine CD8+ CDR3 sequences.

Profiling of TCR beta VDJ combinations and CDR3 sequences used genomic DNA as template. TCRdb called the reads again in MiXCR, with one record for every CDR3 protein. The sample records about 190,000 distinct CDR3 sequences, approximately 52% being singletons. The material sequenced was sorted CD4+, CD8+, or CD8+CD57+ T cells (not recorded which) from PBMCs. J is TRBJ2-7 and V is TRBV10-3; TRBD2 aligns across 7 bases. The sequence was collected from a human donor in good health, serving as a control. CDR3 sequence reads: CASSELAREQYV. The CDR3 coding sequence is TGTGCCAGCAGTGAACTAGCGCGTGAGCAGTACGTC.